A selection of T cell receptor beta chains follows, all from one sample in a study of T cells expressing NK-cell markers. Reprocessing the 5' RACE reads, TCRdb reports a single entry for every CDR3 protein and omits DNA. This sample's table has over 150,000 distinct CDR3 sequences. The sequencing input was blood T cells: a sorted CD56 or NKG2C T cell subset, CD4+ or CD8+ T cells, or bulk PBMC T cells (not recorded which). These receptors all come from a woman between 50 and 59 years old in good health. Both conserved end residues are part of each CDR3.

j_call v_call cdr3_aa
TRBJ1-2 TRBV7-8 CASSSAGQGYGYTF
TRBJ1-5 TRBV5-6 CASSLGGYSNQPQHF
TRBJ2-1 TRBV13 CASSASGTSGRSYNEQFF
TRBJ2-7 TRBV5-5 CASSTTSGRAYEQYF
TRBJ1-1 TRBV5-1 CASSIGQGRTEAFF
TRBJ2-2 TRBV4-1 CASSQEVWREGSGELFF
TRBJ2-1 TRBV9 CASSVKNQGIEQFF
TRBJ2-3 TRBV11-2 CASSLGRMDDTQYF
TRBJ2-1 TRBV9 CASSVGVRDVDEQFF
TRBJ2-7 TRBV12-3/TRBV12-4 CASSRQGLEQYF
TRBJ2-7 TRBV25-1 CASSVTGTDEQYF
TRBJ2-5 TRBV30 CAWESLNGRETQYF
TRBJ2-7 TRBV10-3 CAMSPGQGFHEQYF
TRBJ2-5 TRBV12-3/TRBV12-4 CASSLDRGGETQYF
TRBJ1-1 TRBV29-1 CSVLFIGAEAFF
TRBJ2-1 TRBV2 CAIPDPPYNEQFF
TRBJ2-1 TRBV20-1 CSARDPGGSDYNEQFF
TRBJ2-1 TRBV4-2 CASSQGAGTSDNEQFF
TRBJ1-2 TRBV11-2 CASSFTGTGEGYTF
TRBJ2-7 TRBV20-1 CSARDPGGSSYEQYF
TRBJ2-2 TRBV6-6 CASSHESGELFF
TRBJ2-1 TRBV24-1 CATGTGQGEQFF
TRBJ1-1 TRBV20-1 CSASVKGENTEAFF
TRBJ2-5 TRBV6-5 CASSYSGGNQETQYF
TRBJ2-7 TRBV20-1 CSASRAEDSYEQYF
TRBJ2-1 TRBV20-1 CSARDWAEYNEQFF
TRBJ2-1 TRBV29-1 CSVLAGRIYNEQFF
TRBJ2-1 TRBV18 CASSPLPFFSEGRGDEQFF
TRBJ2-3 TRBV15 CATSRDWGVTQYF
TRBJ2-7 TRBV2 CASLGLEAYEQYF
TRBJ1-1 TRBV7-9 CASPPPGSVGTEAFF
TRBJ2-7 TRBV29-1 CSVEGGGSYEQYF
TRBJ2-7 TRBV13 CASSSGPVGNEQYF
TRBJ1-1 TRBV18 CASSPRTGMNTEAFF
TRBJ2-1 TRBV11-3 CASSSYRAPYNEQFF
TRBJ2-7 TRBV4-1 CASSQVAGGPGEQYF
TRBJ2-7 TRBV19 CASSIGLAGGGPVSYEQYF
TRBJ1-2 TRBV20-1 CSARDGNYGYTF
TRBJ2-1 TRBV12-3/TRBV12-4 CASGLSNEQFF
TRBJ2-1 TRBV7-9 CASSPKLSGTSHYNEQFF
TRBJ2-5 TRBV7-9 CASSLRRGSEETQYF
TRBJ1-1 TRBV5-1 CASSLSPGEGTEAFF
TRBJ2-4 TRBV27 CASSLWGGTAQYF
TRBJ2-1 TRBV4-1 CASSQATPFTSGSYNEQFF
TRBJ2-1 TRBV10-3 CAISDEIWGQFF
TRBJ2-7 TRBV11-2 CASSAPGSAAYEQYF
TRBJ2-1 TRBV20-1 CSASYGRAPYNEQFF
TRBJ2-5 TRBV5-6 CASSLEASEEGWQETQYF
TRBJ2-2 TRBV11-3 CASSPPGGQNTGELFF
TRBJ1-1 TRBV11-2 CASSYQGEWTEAFF